These 10 T cell receptor beta chains were all obtained from the same sample, sequenced in a study of blood T cells in healthy people across ages. A second PCR, run for roughly 7 to 11 cycles, used a sample-barcoded 5' primer plus a J-beta primer mix. One entry per CDR3 protein, called by TCRdb with MiXCR from the 5' RACE reads. The data show more than 600,000 distinct CDR3 sequences, with around a quarter seen just once and 8% to 10% held by the top ten. The same data also contributed to another study, on T cells of mothers and their children.

The sample comprised blood. The origin of the receptors is a boy between 10 and 17 years old in good health.

The chain employs TRBV11-1 and TRBJ2-3; D could derive from TRBD1 or TRBD2 (5 bases each). V gave up 7 bases and J gave up 1 base, with 12 bases separating them. Germline loops: CDR1 SGHAT, CDR2 FQDESV (reference sequence). This CDR3 has 14 residues. CDR3 in DNA: TGTGCCAGCACACTGTTGGGGGGCACAGATACGCAGTATTTT. Translation: CASTLLGGTDTQYF.

The J gene is TRBJ2-3, the V gene TRBV4-3; the match to TRBD2 covers 7 bases. Unmatched junction bases numbered 10, after V lost 3 bases and J lost 1 base. This CDR3 has 17 residues. The germline gives CDR1 LGHNA, CDR2 YSLEER. The CDR3: CASSQGTSVFGTDTQYF. CDR3 nucleotide sequence: TGCGCCAGCAGCCAGGGAACTAGCGTATTTGGCACAGATACGCAGTATTTT.

This clonotype was seen a handful of times. An end of the junction does not agree with germline; a read error may underlie this. The chain employs TRBV12-3 or TRBV12-4 and TRBJ2-3; 7 bases map to TRBD1. The CDR3 is made up of 16 amino acids. The DNA for the CDR3 is TGTGCCAGCAGTTTTTTCCACAGGGGTGGGCAAGAGACCCAGTACTTT. Residues: CASSFFHRGGQETQYF.

The sample holds a few counts of this clonotype. The genes are TRBV2 and TRBJ1-5; D gene ambiguous. CDR3 length equals 14 residues. V was shortened by 1 base and J by 11 bases, with 15 bases between the two germline ends. Looked up from germline, CDR1 is SNHLY and CDR2 is FYNNEI. CDR3 nucleotide sequence: TGTGCCAGCAGTGAAGGCCAGAGTATGAAGGCCCAGCATTTT. Its translation: CASSEGQSMKAQHF. Full variable domain (missing parts from reference TRBV2 and TRBJ1-5): EPEVTQTPSHQVTQMGQEVILRCVPISNHLYFYWYRQILGQKVEFLVSFYNNEISEKSEIFDDQFSVERPDGSNFTLKIRSTKLEDSAMYFCASSEGQSMKAQHFGDGTRLSIL.

V gene TRBV30 combines with J gene TRBJ1-2; D might be TRBD1 (6 bases). CDR1 is GTSNPN, CDR2 SVGIG, per germline (reference sequence). CDR3 length: 13 residues. Trimming shortened V by 0 bases and J by 8 bases, and 13 bases separated the two germline ends. For the CDR3, the DNA is TGTGCCTGGAGTGTAAAGGGGGATCAAGGCTACACCTTC. Its protein is CAWSVKGDQGYTF. The whole variable domain, filled in from reference TRBV30 and TRBJ1-2, reads SQTIHQWPATLVQPVGSPLSLECTVEGTSNPNLYWYRQAAGRGLQLLFYSVGIGQISSEVPQNLSASRPQDRQFILSSKKLLLSDSGFYLCAWSVKGDQGYTFGSGTRLTVV.

The gene calls are TRBV12-3 or TRBV12-4 and TRBJ2-5; 8 bases align to TRBD1. The length of the CDR3 is 15 residues. J gave up 4 bases and V 5 bases, and 9 bases lay outside the gene matches. CDR3 in amino acids: CASSPQGALIETQYF. For the CDR3, the DNA is TGTGCCAGCAGTCCGCAGGGGGCGCTGATAGAGACCCAGTACTTC.

Notes on this clonotype: The junction and the germline gene differ at one end; a read error may be behind it. J is TRBJ2-1 and V is TRBV16; no firm D call. The CDR3 length is 13 residues. The germline CDR1 and CDR2 sequences are KGHSY and FQNENV. The CDR3 nucleotides are TGCGCCAGCAGCCAATCAGGCAACAATGAGCAGTTCTTC. Its protein product is CASSQSGNNEQFF.

This clonotype appeared a few times. The V call is TRBV28, the J call TRBJ2-7; D is undetermined. The CDR3 contains 12 residues. The V gene lost 5 bases and the J gene lost 4 bases, with 9 bases spanning the gap. Germline V CDR1 and CDR2: MDHEN, SYDVKM. The CDR3 loop is CASSTSLYEQYF. Written as DNA, the CDR3 is TGTGCCAGCAGTACAAGCCTTTACGAGCAGTACTTC.

The gene calls are TRBV4-3 and TRBJ2-1, with D possibly TRBD2 on 6 matching bases. V lost 3 bases to trimming and J lost 3 bases, with 15 bases between them. The CDR3 spans 16 residues. Looked up from germline, CDR1 is LGHNA and CDR2 is YSLEER. CDR3 nucleotide sequence: TGCGCCAGCAGCCAGGGTCGGGGGATACGCTACAATGAGCAGTTCTTC. It is translated as CASSQGRGIRYNEQFF.

V and J are TRBV27 and TRBJ2-5; weak D call: TRBD1 (6 bases). V was shortened by 5 bases and J by 11 bases, with 18 bases between the two germline ends. The CDR3 has 13 amino acids. Germline CDR1 and CDR2: MNHEY and SMNVEV (reference sequence). The chain's CDR3 is CASSPLAFTGQYF. The CDR3 DNA follows: TGTGCCAGCAGTCCCCTCGCCTTTACAGGGCAGTACTTC.